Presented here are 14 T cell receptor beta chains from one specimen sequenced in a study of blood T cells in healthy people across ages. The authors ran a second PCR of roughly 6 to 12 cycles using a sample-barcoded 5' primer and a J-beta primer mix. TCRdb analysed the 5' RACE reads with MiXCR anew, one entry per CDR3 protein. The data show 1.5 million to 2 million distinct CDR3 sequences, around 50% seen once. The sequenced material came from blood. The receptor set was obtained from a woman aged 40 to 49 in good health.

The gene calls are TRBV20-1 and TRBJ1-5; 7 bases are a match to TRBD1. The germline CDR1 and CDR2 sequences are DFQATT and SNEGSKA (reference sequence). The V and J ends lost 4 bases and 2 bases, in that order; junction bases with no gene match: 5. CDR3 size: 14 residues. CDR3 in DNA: TGCAGTGCTACGCGGACAGGACGCAATCAGCCCCAGCATTTT. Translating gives CSATRTGRNQPQHF.

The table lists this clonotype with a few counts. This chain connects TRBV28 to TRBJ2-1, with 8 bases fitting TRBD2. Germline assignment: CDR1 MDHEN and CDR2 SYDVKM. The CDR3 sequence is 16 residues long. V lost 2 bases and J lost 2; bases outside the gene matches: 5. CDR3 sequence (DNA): TGTGCCAGCAGTTTACCGACTAGCGTTACCTACAATGAGCAGTTCTTC. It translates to CASSLPTSVTYNEQFF. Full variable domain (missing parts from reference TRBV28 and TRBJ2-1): DVKVTQSSRYLVKRTGEKVFLECVQDMDHENMFWYRQDPGLGLRLIYFSYDVKMKEKGDIPEGYSVSREKKERFSLILESASTNQTSMYLCASSLPTSVTYNEQFFGPGTRLTVL.

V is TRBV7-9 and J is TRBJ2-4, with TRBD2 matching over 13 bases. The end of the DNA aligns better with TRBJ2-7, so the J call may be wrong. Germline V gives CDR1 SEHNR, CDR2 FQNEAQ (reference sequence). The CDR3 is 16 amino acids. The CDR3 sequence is CASSRTSGGNYYEQYF. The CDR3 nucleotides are TGTGCCAGCAGCCGGACTAGCGGGGGAAACTACTACGAGCAGTACTTC.

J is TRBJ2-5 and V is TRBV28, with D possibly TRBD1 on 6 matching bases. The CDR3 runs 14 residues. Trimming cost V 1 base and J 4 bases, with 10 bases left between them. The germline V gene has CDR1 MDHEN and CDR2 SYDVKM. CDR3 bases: TGTGCCAGCAGTTTATCCCAGGGGCCAGAGACCCAGTACTTC. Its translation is CASSLSQGPETQYF.

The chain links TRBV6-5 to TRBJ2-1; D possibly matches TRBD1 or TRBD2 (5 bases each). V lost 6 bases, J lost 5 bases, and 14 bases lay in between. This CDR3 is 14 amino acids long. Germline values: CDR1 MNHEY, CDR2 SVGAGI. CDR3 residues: CASSEIMGDNEQFF. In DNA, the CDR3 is TGTGCCAGCAGCGAAATCATGGGGGACAATGAGCAGTTCTTC.

The CDR3 loop is CASSLVPGPSGDEQYF. In DNA, the CDR3 is TGTGCCAGCAGTTTAGTTCCAGGACCTAGCGGCGACGAGCAGTACTTC. The chain recombines TRBV28 with TRBJ2-4; TRBD2 agrees at 7 bases. Matching the DNA end better, TRBJ2-7 makes the J call doubtful. CDR1 and CDR2 (germline): MDHEN, SYDVKM. The CDR3 contains 16 residues.

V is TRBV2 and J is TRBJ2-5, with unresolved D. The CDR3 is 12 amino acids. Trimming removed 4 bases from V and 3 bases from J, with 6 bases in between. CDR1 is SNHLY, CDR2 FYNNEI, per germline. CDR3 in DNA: TGTGCCAGCAGTGGGGCCGAAGAGACCCAGTACTTC. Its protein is CASSGAEETQYF. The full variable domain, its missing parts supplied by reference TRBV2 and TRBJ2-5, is EPEVTQTPSHQVTQMGQEVILRCVPISNHLYFYWYRQILGQKVEFLVSFYNNEISEKSEIFDDQFSVERPDGSNFTLKIRSTKLEDSAMYFCASSGAEETQYFGPGTRLLVL.

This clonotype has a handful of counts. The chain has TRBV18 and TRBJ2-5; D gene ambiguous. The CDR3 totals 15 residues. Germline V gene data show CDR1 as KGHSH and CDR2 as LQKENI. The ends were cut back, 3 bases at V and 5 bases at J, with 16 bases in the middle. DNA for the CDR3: TGTGCCAGCTCACCGTATTACTTCGCAACGGAGACCCAGTACTTC. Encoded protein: CASSPYYFATETQYF.

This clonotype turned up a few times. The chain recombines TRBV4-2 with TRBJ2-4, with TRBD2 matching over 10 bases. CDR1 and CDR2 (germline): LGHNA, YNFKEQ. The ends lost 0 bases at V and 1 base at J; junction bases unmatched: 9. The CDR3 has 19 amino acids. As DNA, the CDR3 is TGTGCCAGCAGCCAAGAGACCAGCGGGGGGGCCCGCGCCAAAAACATTCAGTACTTC. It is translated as CASSQETSGGARAKNIQYF.

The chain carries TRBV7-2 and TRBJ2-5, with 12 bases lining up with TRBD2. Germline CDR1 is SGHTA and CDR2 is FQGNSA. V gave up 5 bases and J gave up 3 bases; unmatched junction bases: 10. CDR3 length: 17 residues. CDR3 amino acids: CASSVLRTSGVKETQYF. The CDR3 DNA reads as TGTGCCAGCAGCGTATTAAGGACTAGCGGGGTTAAAGAGACCCAGTACTTC.

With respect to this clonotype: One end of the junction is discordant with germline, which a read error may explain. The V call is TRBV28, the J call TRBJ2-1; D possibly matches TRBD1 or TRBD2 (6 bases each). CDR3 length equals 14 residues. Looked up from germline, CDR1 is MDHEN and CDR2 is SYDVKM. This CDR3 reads CASHLRGRRNERFF. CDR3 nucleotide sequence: TGTGCCAGCCACCTCCGGGGGCGCCGTAATGAGCGGTTCTTC.

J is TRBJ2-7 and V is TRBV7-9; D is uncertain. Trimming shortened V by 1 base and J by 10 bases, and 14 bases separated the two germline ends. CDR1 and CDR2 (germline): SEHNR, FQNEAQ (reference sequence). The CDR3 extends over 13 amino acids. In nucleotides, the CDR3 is TGTGCCAGCAGCTTAGTTGAGGCAGCGAGACAGTACTTC. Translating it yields CASSLVEAARQYF.

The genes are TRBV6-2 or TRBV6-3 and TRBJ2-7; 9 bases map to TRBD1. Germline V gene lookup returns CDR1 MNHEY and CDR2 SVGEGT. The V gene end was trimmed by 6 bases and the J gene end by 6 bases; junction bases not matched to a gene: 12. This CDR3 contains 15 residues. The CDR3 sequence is CASSRSGTGLGEQYF. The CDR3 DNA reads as TGTGCCAGCAGCCGTTCCGGGACAGGGCTGGGCGAGCAGTACTTC.

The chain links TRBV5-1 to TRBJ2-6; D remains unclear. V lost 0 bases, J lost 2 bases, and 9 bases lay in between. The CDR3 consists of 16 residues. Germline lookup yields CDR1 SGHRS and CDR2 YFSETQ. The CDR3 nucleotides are TGCGCCAGCAGCTTGGCCGGTAGAGCTGGGGCCAACGTCCTGACTTTC. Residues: CASSLAGRAGANVLTF.